What follows are 3 T cell receptor beta chains derived from one specimen sequenced in a study of cytomegalovirus exposure and HLA in healthy donors. Primers: 60 Vbeta forward and 13 Jbeta reverse. Method: immunoSEQ multiplex PCR; TCRdb's copy keeps in-frame clones and lacks some. The sample holds about 84,000 clones, 78% seen once. The sequencing input was PBMCs. These receptors came from a male donor in good health and CMV-seropositive.

This rearrangement joins TRBV2 to TRBJ2-7; D is perhaps TRBD2 (5 bases). From germline, CDR1 is SNHLY and CDR2 FYNNEI. Trimming removed 3 bases at V and 3 bases at J, with 6 bases between. CDR3 length: 12 residues. The CDR3 sequence: CASSERVYEQYF. In DNA, the CDR3 is TGTGCCAGCAGTGAGCGGGTCTACGAGCAGTACTTC.

The chain links TRBV12-1 to TRBJ1-2; TRBD1, the D gene given by the table, was not confirmed from the DNA. TRBV12-1 has pseudogene status. The length of the CDR3 is 16 residues. CDR3 sequence reads: CASSSLRQEKNYGYTF. CDR3 DNA: TGTGCCAGCAGCTCCCTTAGACAGGAGAAAAACTATGGCTACACCTTC.

The chain combines TRBV6-5 with TRBJ1-2, with 8 bases identical to TRBD1. Germline lookup yields CDR1 MNHEY and CDR2 SVGAGI. The V gene end was trimmed by 9 bases and the J gene end by 4 bases; junction bases not matched to a gene: 10. The CDR3 runs 14 residues. The CDR3 DNA is TGTGCCAGTTCAAGGGACAGGAAAAGCTATGGCTACACCTTC. This codes for CASSRDRKSYGYTF.